The 8 T cell receptor beta chains in this list originate from one sample, sequenced in a study of blood T cell repertoires in COVID-19. Sequencing used immunoSEQ multiplex PCR; TCRdb keeps in-frame clones, though not all of them. Here the sample spans some 170,000 clones, about nine tenths being singletons. Sequenced material: peripheral blood. Every receptor here comes from a woman in her fifties or sixties with acute or convalescent COVID-19.

This clone has just one count. This chain uses TRBV19 with TRBJ1-5; 7 bases match TRBD1. Germline V lookup: CDR1 LNHDA, CDR2 SQIVND (reference sequence). The CDR3 totals 16 residues. The junction had 9 bases not matched to a gene; V was cut back by 3 bases and J by 4 bases. The CDR3 DNA is TGTGCCAGTAGTATCGACAGGACAGGACGAAATCAGCCCCAGCATTTT. Amino acids: CASSIDRTGRNQPQHF. Supplemented by reference TRBV19 and TRBJ1-5, the full variable domain reads DGGITQSPKYLFRKEGQNVTLSCEQNLNHDAMYWYRQDPGQGLRLIYYSQIVNDFQKGDIAEGYSVSREKKESFPLTVTSAQKNPTAFYLCASSIDRTGRNQPQHFGDGTRLSIL.

J is TRBJ2-1 and V is TRBV19; D might be TRBD1 (5 bases). CDR1 LNHDA and CDR2 SQIVND come from the germline V gene (reference sequence). This CDR3 contains 17 residues. The V end was cut by 5 bases, the J end by 4 bases, with 21 bases between. The CDR3 loop is CASSAGPRRGIYNEQFF. The CDR3 DNA is TGTGCCAGTAGTGCAGGCCCTAGAAGGGGAATATACAATGAGCAGTTCTTC.

This rearrangement joins TRBV5-4 to TRBJ1-1; 7 bases match TRBD1. V lost 0 bases, J lost 4 bases, and 0 bases stayed unmatched. This CDR3 has 13 residues. CDR1 SGHNT and CDR2 YYREEE come from the germline V gene (reference sequence). The CDR3 coding sequence is TGTGCCAGCAGCTTGGACAGGGGCACTGAAGCTTTCTTT. Translation gives CASSLDRGTEAFF.

V usage is TRBV9 and J usage is TRBJ1-6; maybe TRBD1 (5 bases). Germline V gene data show CDR1 as SGDLS and CDR2 as YYNGEE. The V end lost 3 bases, the J end lost 10 bases, and 14 bases lay between the germline ends. The CDR3 runs to 14 residues. CDR3 DNA sequence: TGTGCCAGCAGCGGATTATCAGGGAACTCACCCCTCCACTTT. Translated: CASSGLSGNSPLHF. Combining the CDR3 with reference TRBV9 and TRBJ1-6 gives the whole variable domain DSGVTQTPKHLITATGQRVTLRCSPRSGDLSVYWYQQSLDQGLQFLIQYYNGEERAKGNILERFSAQQFPDLHSELNLSSLELGDSALYFCASSGLSGNSPLHFGNGTRLTVT.

The chain carries TRBV11-3 and TRBJ2-1, with 12 bases identical to TRBD2. This CDR3 has 16 amino acids. J gave up 0 bases and V 5 bases, and 2 bases lay outside the gene matches. Germline V gene lookup returns CDR1 SGHNT and CDR2 YENEEA. This CDR3 reads CASSTGLAGSYNEQFF. CDR3 nucleotide sequence: TGTGCCAGCAGCACGGGACTAGCGGGCTCCTACAATGAGCAGTTCTTC.

This chain joins TRBV6-6 and TRBJ2-7; D uncertain. Germline V gene sequence: CDR1 MNHNY, CDR2 SVGAGI (reference sequence). CDR3 length equals 12 residues. Trimming removed 4 bases at V and 3 bases at J, with 7 bases between. The CDR3 nucleotides read TGTGCCAGCAGTTCCCACTTCTACGAGCAGTACTTC. It codes for CASSSHFYEQYF.

The chain has TRBV27 and TRBJ2-5, with TRBD2 matching over 10 bases. Looked up from germline, CDR1 is MNHEY and CDR2 is SMNVEV (reference sequence). CDR3 length equals 16 residues. V trimming: 4 bases; J trimming: 4 bases; junction bases outside the gene matches: 9. This chain's CDR3 is CASSSNSGGTLETQYF. The CDR3 bases are TGTGCCAGCAGTTCGAATAGCGGGGGGACGTTAGAGACCCAGTACTTC.

The rearrangement links TRBV11-1 to TRBJ1-2; D is unclear. Trimming cost V 2 bases and J 0 bases, with 7 bases left between them. The CDR3 sequence is 14 residues long. Per the germline V gene, CDR1 is SGHAT and CDR2 is FQDESV (reference sequence). The CDR3 here is CASSLFPANYGYTF. The CDR3 region has the DNA TGTGCCAGCAGCTTATTTCCAGCTAACTATGGCTACACCTTC. Based on the CDR3 plus reference TRBV11-1 and TRBJ1-2, the full variable domain is EAEVAQSPRYKITEKSQAVAFWCDPISGHATLYWYRQILGQGPELLVQFQDESVVDDSQLPKDRFSAERLKGVDSTLKIQPAELGDSAMYLCASSLFPANYGYTFGSGTRLTVV.